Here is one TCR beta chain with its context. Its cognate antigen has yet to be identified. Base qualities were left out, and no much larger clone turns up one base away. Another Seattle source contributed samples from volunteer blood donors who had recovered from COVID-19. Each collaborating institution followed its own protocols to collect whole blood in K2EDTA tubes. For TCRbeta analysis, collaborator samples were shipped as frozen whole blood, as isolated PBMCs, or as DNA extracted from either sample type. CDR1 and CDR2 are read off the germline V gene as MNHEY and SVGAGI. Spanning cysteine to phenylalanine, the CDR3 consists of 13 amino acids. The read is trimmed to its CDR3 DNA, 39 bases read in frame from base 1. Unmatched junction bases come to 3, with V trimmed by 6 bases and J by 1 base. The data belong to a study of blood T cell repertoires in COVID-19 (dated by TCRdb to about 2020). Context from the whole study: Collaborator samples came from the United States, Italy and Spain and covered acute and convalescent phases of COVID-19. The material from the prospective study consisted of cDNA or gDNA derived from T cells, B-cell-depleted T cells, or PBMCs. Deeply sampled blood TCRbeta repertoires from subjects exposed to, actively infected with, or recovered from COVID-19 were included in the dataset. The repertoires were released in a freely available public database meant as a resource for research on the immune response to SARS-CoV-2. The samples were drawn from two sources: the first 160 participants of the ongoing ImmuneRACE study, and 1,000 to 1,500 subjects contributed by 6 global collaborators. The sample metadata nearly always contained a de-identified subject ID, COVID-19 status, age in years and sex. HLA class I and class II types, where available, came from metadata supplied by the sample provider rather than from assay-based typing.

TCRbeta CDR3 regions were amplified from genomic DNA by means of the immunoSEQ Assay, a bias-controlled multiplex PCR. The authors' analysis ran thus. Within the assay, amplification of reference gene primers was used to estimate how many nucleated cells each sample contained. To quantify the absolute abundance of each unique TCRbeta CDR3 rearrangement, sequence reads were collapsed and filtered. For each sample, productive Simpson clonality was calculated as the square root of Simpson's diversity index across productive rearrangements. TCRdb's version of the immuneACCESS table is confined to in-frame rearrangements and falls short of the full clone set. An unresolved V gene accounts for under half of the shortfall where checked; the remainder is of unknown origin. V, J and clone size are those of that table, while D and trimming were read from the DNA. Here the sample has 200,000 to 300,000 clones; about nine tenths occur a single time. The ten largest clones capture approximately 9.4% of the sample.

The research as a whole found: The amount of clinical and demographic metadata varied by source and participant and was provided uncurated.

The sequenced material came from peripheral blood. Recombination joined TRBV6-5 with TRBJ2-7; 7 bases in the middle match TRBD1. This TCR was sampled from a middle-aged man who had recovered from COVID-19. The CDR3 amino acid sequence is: CASSPTGSYEQYF. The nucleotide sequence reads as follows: TGTGCCAGCAGCCCGACAGGGTCCTACGAGCAGTACTTC.